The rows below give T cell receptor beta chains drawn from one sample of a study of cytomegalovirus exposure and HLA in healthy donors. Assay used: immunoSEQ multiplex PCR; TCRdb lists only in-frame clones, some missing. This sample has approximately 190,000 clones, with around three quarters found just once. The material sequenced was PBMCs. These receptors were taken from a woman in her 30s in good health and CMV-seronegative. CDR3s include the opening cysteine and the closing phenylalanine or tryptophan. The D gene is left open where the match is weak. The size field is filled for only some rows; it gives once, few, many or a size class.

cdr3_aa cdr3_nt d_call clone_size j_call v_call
CASSYFGQVPYEQYF TGTGCCAGCAGTTACTTCGGACAGGTCCCCTACGAGCAGTACTTC TRBD1 - TRBJ2-7 TRBV6-6
CASSLLYRGPEGYTF TGTGCCAGCAGCTTACTTTACAGGGGCCCCGAGGGCTACACCTTC TRBD1 - TRBJ1-2 TRBV7-9
CASSSIGQMNTEAFF TGTGCCAGTAGTAGTATAGGACAGATGAACACTGAAGCTTTCTTT - many TRBJ1-1 TRBV19
CASSVRGNQPQHF TGTGCCAGCAGCGTGAGGGGCAATCAGCCCCAGCATTTT - - TRBJ1-5 TRBV7-2
CASRNERDSTEQYF TGTGCCAGCAGAAACGAGCGGGACTCGACCGAGCAGTACTTC TRBD2 - TRBJ2-7 TRBV2
CASSPTRSAKNIQYF TGTGCCAGCAGCCCGACACGTTCCGCCAAAAACATTCAGTACTTC - - TRBJ2-4 TRBV7-9
CASSLEVTGPNEKLFF TGCGCCAGCAGCTTGGAAGTTACAGGACCTAATGAAAAACTGTTTTTT - - TRBJ1-4 TRBV5-1
CASSPGQREKAFF TGTGCCAGCTCACCCGGACAGCGTGAAAAGGCTTTCTTT - - TRBJ1-1 TRBV18
CASSVGQFLGYEQYF TGTGCCAGCAGCGTAGGACAGTTTCTAGGGTACGAGCAGTACTTC - - TRBJ2-7 TRBV9
CASSYGELWAQYF TGTGCCAGCAGCTACGGGGAGTTGTGGGCCCAGTACTTC - - TRBJ2-5 TRBV11-2
CASSGGESSYEQYF TGTGCCAGCAGTGGCGGGGAGAGCTCCTACGAGCAGTACTTC - - TRBJ2-7 TRBV6-5
CASSRDTDNEQFF TGTGCCAGCAGCAGGGACACCGACAATGAGCAGTTCTTC - - TRBJ2-1 TRBV11-3
CASSVLQPNEQFF TGTGCCAGCAGTGTTTTACAGCCCAATGAGCAGTTCTTC - - TRBJ2-1 TRBV6-1
CASSLAGIPGNTIYF TGTGCCAGCAGTTTAGCAGGGATCCCTGGAAACACCATATATTTT - few TRBJ1-3 TRBV27
CASRQSGLADYNEQFF TGTGCCAGCAGGCAATCGGGACTAGCGGACTACAATGAGCAGTTCTTC TRBD2 - TRBJ2-1 TRBV13
CASSEGTAGELFF TGTGCCAGCAGTGAAGGGACAGCTGGGGAGCTGTTTTTT - - TRBJ2-2 TRBV6-1
CASSQDRSSGGAGEQFF TGCGCCAGCAGCCAAGATCGTTCTAGCGGGGGGGCAGGGGAGCAGTTCTTC TRBD2 - TRBJ2-1 TRBV4-1
CASSEVGRGGQETQYF TGTGCCAGCAGTGAAGTGGGGAGGGGAGGACAAGAGACCCAGTACTTC TRBD2 - TRBJ2-5 TRBV6-1
CASSQTGDSPNEKLFF TGCGCCAGCAGCCAAACCGGGGACAGCCCAAATGAAAAACTGTTTTTT TRBD1 once TRBJ1-4 TRBV4-3
CACAGTRGSYEQYF TGTGCCTGCGCCGGGACAAGGGGATCCTACGAGCAGTACTTC - - TRBJ2-7 TRBV6-1
CSSSLSGEFTGELFF TGTTCCAGCAGCCTTAGCGGGGAGTTCACCGGGGAGCTGTTTTTT TRBD2 - TRBJ2-2 TRBV7-9
CASSSPTLDTQYF TGTGCCAGCAGCTCCCCTACTCTTGATACGCAGTATTTT - - TRBJ2-3 TRBV7-6
CASTRTGGGYGYTF TGTGCCAGTACACGGACAGGGGGTGGCTATGGCTACACCTTC TRBD1 - TRBJ1-2 TRBV19
CASSRDNQETQYF TGTGCCAGCAGCCGGGACAACCAAGAGACCCAGTACTTC - - TRBJ2-5 TRBV2
CAWSPPWGRVNTEAFF TGTGCCTGGAGTCCACCGTGGGGCAGGGTGAACACTGAAGCTTTCTTT - - TRBJ1-1 TRBV30
CASSYGLAGAGDEQFF TGTGCCAGCAGTTATGGACTAGCGGGAGCTGGGGATGAGCAGTTCTTC TRBD2 - TRBJ2-1 TRBV6-5
CASSLAGGRETQYF TGTGCCAGCAGCTTAGCGGGAGGTCGGGAGACCCAGTACTTC - - TRBJ2-5 TRBV7-2
CASSPPGRRIGELFF TGTGCCAGCAGCCCTCCCGGGAGGAGGATCGGGGAGCTGTTTTTT TRBD2 - TRBJ2-2 TRBV2
CASSSRPTFRLRETQYF TGTGCCAGCAGTTCCCGACCTACTTTCCGACTGAGGGAGACCCAGTACTTC - - TRBJ2-5 TRBV27
CASSPPNPTSGGRMEQYF TGTGCCAGCTCACCACCTAACCCGACTTCTGGGGGCCGTATGGAGCAGTACTTC - - TRBJ2-7 TRBV18
CASSFTGGDEQFF TGTGCCAGCAGCTTTACAGGGGGCGATGAGCAGTTCTTC TRBD1 - TRBJ2-1 TRBV5-4
CASSLLGLKPYEQYF TGTGCCAGCAGCCTTCTGGGACTCAAGCCCTACGAGCAGTACTTC - - TRBJ2-7 TRBV14
CASSTTGGLTDTQYF TGTGCCAGCAGTACTACAGGGGGGCTTACAGATACGCAGTATTTT TRBD1 - TRBJ2-3 TRBV7-9
CASSRGQGAEAFF TGTGCCAGCAGCCGCGGACAGGGGGCCGAAGCTTTCTTT TRBD1 - TRBJ1-1 TRBV5-4
CASSEWGGSEAFF TGTGCCAGCAGTGAATGGGGGGGTTCTGAAGCTTTCTTT - few TRBJ1-1 TRBV6-1
CASSLQSGQGGTQYF TGTGCCAGCAGCTTACAATCCGGACAGGGTGGTACGCAGTATTTT TRBD1 - TRBJ2-3 TRBV7-3
CASSPTIQGAANEKLFF TGCGCCAGCAGCCCTACTATTCAGGGGGCGGCTAATGAAAAACTGTTTTTT TRBD1 - TRBJ1-4 TRBV5-1
CASSISGQGYEQYF TGTGCCAGTAGTATCAGCGGACAGGGATACGAGCAGTACTTC TRBD1 - TRBJ2-7 TRBV19
CASSQGIGGTQYF TGCGCCAGCAGCCAGGGAATAGGGGGTACGCAGTATTTT - few TRBJ2-3 TRBV4-1
CASSPQGSEQYF TGTGCCAGCTCACCCCAGGGCAGCGAGCAGTACTTC - - TRBJ2-7 TRBV18
CASSPPGAPNEKLFF TGTGCCAGCTCACCACCAGGGGCCCCTAATGAAAAACTGTTTTTT - - TRBJ1-4 TRBV18
CASSVGGGSTDTQYF TGTGCCAGCAGCGTTGGGGGGGGGAGCACAGATACGCAGTATTTT TRBD2 - TRBJ2-3 TRBV7-9
CASSQTPISTNEKLFF TGCGCCAGCAGCCAAACTCCGATTTCAACTAATGAAAAACTGTTTTTT - - TRBJ1-4 TRBV4-1
CASRRDSYEQYF TGTGCCAGCAGGAGGGACAGCTACGAGCAGTACTTC TRBD1 - TRBJ2-7 TRBV2
CSVGVTAQETQYF TGCAGCGTAGGAGTGACCGCCCAAGAGACCCAGTACTTC - - TRBJ2-5 TRBV29-1
CASSQGASGGSNEQFF TGTGCCAGCAGCCAGGGGGCTAGCGGGGGGTCAAATGAGCAGTTCTTC TRBD2 - TRBJ2-1 TRBV7-6